This TCR beta chain emerged from a study of control samples from healthy donors and cancer patients. Produced via immunoSEQ multiplex PCR; TCRdb's table is partial and in-frame only. The table lists roughly 49,000 clones, 88% of them singletons. Germline V gene sequence: CDR1 SGHAT, CDR2 FQNNGV. This CDR3 contains 13 residues. V was shortened by 3 bases and J by 0 bases, with 6 bases between the two germline ends. The chain joins TRBV11-2 to TRBJ2-7; D is unresolved. The sequenced sample was PBMCs. This TCR was sampled from a man aged 45-65 years with head and neck cancer. CDR3 nucleotides: TGTGCCAGCAGCTTGGAAAGCTCCTACGAGCAGTACTTC. This gives the protein CASSLESSYEQYF. Variable domain in full (rest from reference TRBV11-2 and TRBJ2-7): EAGVAQSPRYKIIEKRQSVAFWCNPISGHATLYWYQQILGQGPKLLIQFQNNGVVDDSQLPKDRFSAERLKGVDSTLKIQPAKLEDSAVYLCASSLESSYEQYFGPGTRLTVT.